This TCR beta chain was identified during a study of T cells in Graves' hyperthyroidism and ophthalmopathy. The CDR3 runs 14 residues. With 4 bases removed from V and 7 bases from J, the gap between germline ends came to 12 bases. Germline V gives CDR1 SGHDT, CDR2 YYEEEE. This clonotype turned up a few times. Its cognate antigen is unknown. Researchers amplified the TCR beta CDR3 regions from RNA transcripts. Primed by the HTBI set, a first-round RT-PCR was run on the TCR CDR3. TCRdb processed the multiplex PCR reads anew with MiXCR; each CDR3 protein has one entry. The table shows over 400,000 distinct CDR3 sequences, with approximately 23% occurring only once. Orbital computed tomography and thyroid ultrasound, together with serum TRAb and thyroxine and clinical symptoms, were used for diagnoses. The PBMCs were sourced from fresh peripheral blood (more than 9 ml). The study's findings and limits: Classification by a 13 V-J model distinguished ophthalmopathy from stable hyperthyroidism. Blood samples included most of the expanded thyroid clonotypes exceeding 0.001.

The source of this sequence is a woman aged 70-85 years with Graves' ophthalmopathy. The specimen sequenced was blood. V and J are TRBV5-6 and TRBJ1-6, with D unclear. The CDR3 nucleotides are TGTGCCAGCAGCCTCCGCAGGAGAAATTCACCCCTCCACTTT. It specifies CASSLRRRNSPLHF.